One and the same sample provided the 17 T cell receptor beta chains below, sequenced in a study of Graves' ophthalmopathy and Graves' hyperthyroidism. RNA transcripts served as template for amplifying TCR beta CDR3 sequences. An initial RT-PCR round employing HTBI primers preceded a second-round multiplex PCR. TCRdb re-called the multiplex PCR reads through MiXCR, storing one row per CDR3 protein. The sample contains over a million distinct CDR3 sequences, about two fifths of which appear only once. Source material: peripheral blood or thyroid tissue (not recorded which). The receptors stem from an adult man with Graves' hyperthyroidism.

Only a few counts were recorded for this clonotype. This chain connects TRBV7-6 to TRBJ2-6; TRBD1 matches at 8 bases. V dropped 5 bases and J dropped 2; count of bases not matched to a gene: 8. The CDR3 has 17 amino acids. Germline V CDR1 and CDR2: SGHVS, FNYEAQ. The CDR3 DNA follows: TGTGCCAGCAGCGAAAGCGACAGGGGCCCTGGGGCCAACGTCCTGACTTTC. This sequence encodes CASSESDRGPGANVLTF.

This clonotype was seen more than once but under ten times. V and J are TRBV15 and TRBJ1-4; no definite D call. CDR1 and CDR2 from the germline V gene are LNHNV and YYDKDF (reference sequence). The CDR3 covers 15 residues. With 3 bases removed from V and 3 bases from J, the gap between germline ends came to 11 bases. The CDR3 sequence is CATSSKGVSNEKLFF. Written as DNA, the CDR3 is TGTGCCACCAGCAGTAAGGGTGTCTCTAATGAAAAACTGTTTTTT.

The gene calls are TRBV5-1 and TRBJ2-5; tentatively, D is TRBD2 (6 bases). V dropped 0 bases and J dropped 1 base, with 10 bases sitting between them. Germline CDR1 SGHRS, CDR2 YFSETQ. This CDR3 spans 15 amino acids. The CDR3 DNA reads TGCGCCAGCAGCTTGGTCCAGACTAGCCAAGAGACCCAGTACTTC. Residues: CASSLVQTSQETQYF.

This clonotype has at least ten counts. This chain uses TRBV12-3 or TRBV12-4 with TRBJ1-1, with no clear D. This CDR3 is 13 amino acids long. Trimming shortened V by 3 bases and J by 3 bases, and 8 bases separated the two germline ends. The CDR3 coding sequence is TGTGCCAGCAGTTTCAGTCGGGACACTGAAGCTTTCTTT. This gives the protein CASSFSRDTEAFF.

J is TRBJ1-5 and V is TRBV7-2, with 8 bases matching TRBD1. Trimming took 5 bases from V and 0 from J; bases not matched to a gene: 9. The germline gives CDR1 SGHTA, CDR2 FQGNSA. This CDR3 has 17 residues. CDR3 protein: CASSPGAGGLSNQPQHF. Written as DNA, the CDR3 is TGTGCCAGCAGCCCAGGGGCAGGGGGCCTTAGCAATCAGCCCCAGCATTTT.

This clonotype was observed a handful of times. The chain joins TRBV20-1 to TRBJ2-7; the D gene is possibly TRBD1 (6 bases). The germline V and J ends were trimmed by 1 base and 4 bases, with 11 bases remaining between them. Germline lookup yields CDR1 DFQATT and CDR2 SNEGSKA (reference sequence). This CDR3 region has 13 residues. CDR3 nucleotides: TGCAGTGCTAGAGCCACGACAGGATACGAGCAGTACTTC. Translating gives CSARATTGYEQYF.

This clonotype has a handful of counts. This clone may be a read error of a much larger clone one base away. This chain joins TRBV11-2 and TRBJ1-1, with D unclear. CDR3 length equals 11 residues. The germline gives CDR1 SGHAT, CDR2 FQNNGV. This CDR3 reads CASNLIREAFF. CDR3 in DNA: TGTGCCAGCAACTTAATCAGGGAAGCTTTCTTT. Full variable domain (remainder filled in from reference TRBV11-2 and TRBJ1-1): EAGVAQSPRYKIIEKRQSVAFWCNPISGHATLYWYQQILGQGPKLLIQFQNNGVVDDSQLPKDRFSAERLKGVDSTLKIQPAKLEDSAVYLCASNLIREAFFGQGTRLTVV.

This clonotype has ten or more counts. This chain links TRBV4-2 with TRBJ1-2; TRBD1 aligns across 10 bases. This CDR3 is 15 amino acids long. V was clipped by 0 bases and J by 5 bases; unmatched bases: 3. The germline gives CDR1 LGHNA, CDR2 YNFKEQ. CDR3 in amino acids: CASSQERQGAYGYTF. The CDR3 DNA reads as TGTGCCAGCAGCCAAGAGAGACAGGGGGCATATGGCTACACCTTC.

Many counts were recorded for this clonotype. This chain joins TRBV20-1 and TRBJ2-7; D not resolved. Trimming took off 3 bases at V and 5 bases at J, with 23 bases between the two ends. The CDR3 is 16 residues long. Germline V gene sequence: CDR1 DFQATT, CDR2 SNEGSKA (reference sequence). Here the CDR3 DNA reads TGCAGTGCTAGTATGGCCGTGATCCACGAGGTGGACGAGCAGTACTTC. Translating gives CSASMAVIHEVDEQYF.

The CDR3, as DNA: TGTGCCAGCAGTTTACCCGCGGGACAGGTTATAGACACCGGGGAGCTGTTTTTT. Translating it yields CASSLPAGQVIDTGELFF. The V call is TRBV12-3 or TRBV12-4, the J call TRBJ2-2, with TRBD1 matching 8 bases. The CDR3 length is 18 residues. Trimming cost V 2 bases and J 3 bases; bases outside gene matches: 11.

The chain recombines TRBV7-9 with TRBJ2-7; 7 bases fit TRBD2. V shed 8 bases, J shed 6 bases, and the junction held 10 bases outside the gene matches. This CDR3 is 13 amino acids long. The germline CDR1 and CDR2 sequences are SEHNR and FQNEAQ (reference sequence). The CDR3 is CASLGGNPLEQYF. The CDR3 coding sequence is TGTGCCAGCCTCGGGGGGAATCCCCTCGAGCAGTACTTC.

This clonotype came up many times. The rearrangement joins TRBV24-1 to TRBJ1-6, with 7 bases fitting TRBD1. V gave up 7 bases and J gave up 7 bases; unmatched junction bases: 3. The germline CDR1 and CDR2 sequences are KGHDR and SFDVKD. CDR3 length equals 13 residues. The CDR3 protein is CATRGDSNSPLHF. Here the CDR3 DNA reads TGTGCCACCAGGGGGGACAGCAATTCACCCCTCCACTTT.

This clonotype came up a few times. The chain employs TRBV20-1 and TRBJ1-2; TRBD1 might be the D (5 bases). Trimming removed 5 bases from V and 7 bases from J, with 23 bases in between. Germline CDR1 reads DFQATT; CDR2 reads SNEGSKA (reference sequence). The CDR3 extends over 15 amino acids. The CDR3 bases are TGCAGTGCTCAAGTCCCGGGACCTTCTTTATCTGGCTACACCTTC. Its protein is CSAQVPGPSLSGYTF.

This clonotype showed up just once. The junction shows a germline mismatch at one end, possibly a read error. The V call is TRBV12-3 or TRBV12-4, the J call TRBJ1-2; TRBD1 agrees at 8 bases. This CDR3 has 15 residues. The CDR3 coding sequence is TGCGACAGCAGCCAAGATCCAGGGGGCAGCTATGGCTACACCTTC. Its protein is CDSSQDPGGSYGYTF.

This clonotype has only a few counts. The chain couples TRBV3-1 to TRBJ1-2; D is ambiguous. V was shortened by 7 bases and J by 4 bases, with 10 bases between the two germline ends. CDR3 length equals 12 residues. CDR1 is LGHDT and CDR2 is YNNKEL in the germline V gene (reference sequence). CDR3 coding DNA: TGTGCCAGCACGGACCCGGGCTATGGCTACACCTTC. Its protein is CASTDPGYGYTF.

The chain uses TRBV20-1 and TRBJ2-5; 10 nucleotides align to TRBD2. The CDR3 extends over 14 amino acids. V shed 6 bases and J 2 bases; nucleotides not matched to a gene: 6. CDR1 and CDR2 from the germline V gene are DFQATT and SNEGSKA (reference sequence). The CDR3 is CSAAKAGGQETQYF. The CDR3 bases are TGCAGTGCCGCCAAAGCGGGAGGGCAAGAGACCCAGTACTTC.

This clonotype was counted many times. The V and J genes are TRBV19 and TRBJ1-2, with D uncertain. The V and J ends lost 7 bases and 7 bases respectively, with 22 bases between them. The germline gives CDR1 LNHDA, CDR2 SQIVND (reference sequence). This CDR3 region has 15 residues. CDR3 bases: TGTGCCAGTACCACCATCCGTGGTTACTTGGGTGGCTACACCTTC. Its translation: CASTTIRGYLGGYTF.